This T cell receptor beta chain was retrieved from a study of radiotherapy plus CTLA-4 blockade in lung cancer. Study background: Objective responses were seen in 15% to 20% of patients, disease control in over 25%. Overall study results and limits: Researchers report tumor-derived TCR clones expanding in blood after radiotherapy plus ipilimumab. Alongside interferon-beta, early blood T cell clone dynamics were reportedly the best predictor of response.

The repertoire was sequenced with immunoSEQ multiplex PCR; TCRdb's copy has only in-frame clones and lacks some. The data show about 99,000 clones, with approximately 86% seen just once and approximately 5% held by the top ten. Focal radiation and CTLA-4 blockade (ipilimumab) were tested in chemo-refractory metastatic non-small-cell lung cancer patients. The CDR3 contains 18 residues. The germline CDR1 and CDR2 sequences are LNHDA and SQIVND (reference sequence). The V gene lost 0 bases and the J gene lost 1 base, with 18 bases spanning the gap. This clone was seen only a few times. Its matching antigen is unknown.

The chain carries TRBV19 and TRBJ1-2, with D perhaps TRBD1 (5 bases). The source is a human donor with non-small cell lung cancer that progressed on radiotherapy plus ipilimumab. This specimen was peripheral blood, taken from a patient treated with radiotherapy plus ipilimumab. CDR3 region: CASSIDPADSPLNYGYTF. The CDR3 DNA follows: TGTGCCAGTAGTATAGATCCAGCCGACAGTCCTCTTAACTATGGCTACACCTTC. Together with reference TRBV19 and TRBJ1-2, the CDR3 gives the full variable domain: DGGITQSPKYLFRKEGQNVTLSCEQNLNHDAMYWYRQDPGQGLRLIYYSQIVNDFQKGDIAEGYSVSREKKESFPLTVTSAQKNPTAFYLCASSIDPADSPLNYGYTFGSGTRLTVV.